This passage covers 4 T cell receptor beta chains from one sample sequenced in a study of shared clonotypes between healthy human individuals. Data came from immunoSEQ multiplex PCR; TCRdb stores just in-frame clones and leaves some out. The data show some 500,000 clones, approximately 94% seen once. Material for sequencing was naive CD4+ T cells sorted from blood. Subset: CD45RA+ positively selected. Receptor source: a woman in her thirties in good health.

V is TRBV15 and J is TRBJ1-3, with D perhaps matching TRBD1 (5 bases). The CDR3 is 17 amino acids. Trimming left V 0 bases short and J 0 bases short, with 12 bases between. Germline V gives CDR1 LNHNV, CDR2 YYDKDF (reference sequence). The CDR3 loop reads CATSRDWGGFSGNTIYF. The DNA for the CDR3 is TGTGCCACCAGCAGAGATTGGGGCGGCTTCTCTGGAAACACCATATATTTT.

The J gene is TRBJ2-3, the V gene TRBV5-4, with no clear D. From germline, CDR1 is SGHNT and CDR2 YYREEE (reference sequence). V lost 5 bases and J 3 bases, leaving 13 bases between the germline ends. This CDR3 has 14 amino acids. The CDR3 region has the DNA TGTGCCAGCAGTTCTCGCACTGGGACAGATACGCAGTATTTT. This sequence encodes CASSSRTGTDTQYF.

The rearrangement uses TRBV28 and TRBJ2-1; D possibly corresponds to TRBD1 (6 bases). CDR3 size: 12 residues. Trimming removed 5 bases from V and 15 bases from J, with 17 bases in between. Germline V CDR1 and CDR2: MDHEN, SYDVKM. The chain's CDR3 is CASSQQGPHSFF. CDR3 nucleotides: TGTGCCAGCAGTCAACAGGGACCCCACTCGTTCTTC.

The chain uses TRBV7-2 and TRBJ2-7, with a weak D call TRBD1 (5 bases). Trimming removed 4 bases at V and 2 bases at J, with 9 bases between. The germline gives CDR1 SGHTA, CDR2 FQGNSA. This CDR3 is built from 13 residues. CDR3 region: CASSSGRAYEQYF. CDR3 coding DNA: TGTGCCAGCAGCTCGGGCAGGGCCTACGAGCAGTACTTC. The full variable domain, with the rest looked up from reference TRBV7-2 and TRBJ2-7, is GAGVSQSPSNKVTEKGKDVELRCDPISGHTALYWYRQSLGQGLEFLIYFQGNSAPDKSGLPSDRFSAERTGGSVSTLTIQRTQQEDSAVYLCASSSGRAYEQYFGPGTRLTVT.